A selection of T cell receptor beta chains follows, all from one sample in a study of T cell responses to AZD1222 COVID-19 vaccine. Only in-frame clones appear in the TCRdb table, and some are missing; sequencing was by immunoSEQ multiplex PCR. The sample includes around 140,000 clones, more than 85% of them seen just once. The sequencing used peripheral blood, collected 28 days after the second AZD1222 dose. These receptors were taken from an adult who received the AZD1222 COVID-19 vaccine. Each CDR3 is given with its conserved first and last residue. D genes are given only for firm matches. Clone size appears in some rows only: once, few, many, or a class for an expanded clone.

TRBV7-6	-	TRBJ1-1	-	CASSLRDFGSEAFF	TGTGCCAGCAGCTTAAGGGACTTTGGAAGTGAAGCTTTCTTT
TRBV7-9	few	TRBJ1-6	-	CASSFGLGNDSPLHF	TGTGCCAGCAGCTTCGGGCTGGGGAATGACTCACCCCTCCACTTT
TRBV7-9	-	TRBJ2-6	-	CASSLVSGGPSGANVLTF	TGTGCCAGCAGCTTAGTAAGTGGGGGGCCCTCTGGGGCCAACGTCCTGACTTTC
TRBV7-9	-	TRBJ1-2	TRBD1	CASSLGDRANYGYTF	TGTGCCAGCAGCTTAGGCGACAGGGCAAACTATGGCTACACCTTC
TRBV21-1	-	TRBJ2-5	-	CASSPAPSDFPQYF	TGTGCCAGCAGCCCCGCTCCTTCTGATTTTCCCCAGTACTTC
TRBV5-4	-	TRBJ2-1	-	CASSLGGVAPVTEQFF	TGTGCCAGCAGCTTGGGGGGGGTAGCGCCCGTCACAGAGCAGTTCTTC
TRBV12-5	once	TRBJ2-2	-	CASAPGDTSNTGELFF	TGTGCTAGTGCCCCAGGGGATACCTCGAACACCGGGGAGCTGTTTTTT
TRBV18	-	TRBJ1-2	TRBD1	CASSPSGTGRWGYTF	TGTGCCAGCTCGCCCTCCGGGACAGGGAGGTGGGGCTACACCTTC
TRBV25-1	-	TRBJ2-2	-	CASAERLNGELFF	TGTGCCAGCGCCGAGAGGCTAAACGGGGAGCTGTTTTTT
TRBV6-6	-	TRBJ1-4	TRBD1	CASNHRGQVKLFF	TGTGCCAGCAACCACAGGGGGCAGGTAAAACTGTTTTTT
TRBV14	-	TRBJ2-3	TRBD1	CASSQGTGVTDTQYF	TGTGCCAGCAGCCAGGGGACAGGGGTCACAGATACGCAGTATTTT
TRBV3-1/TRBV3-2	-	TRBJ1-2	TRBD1	CASSQAGGLNYGYTF	TGTGCCAGCAGCCAAGCAGGGGGGTTGAACTATGGCTACACCTTC
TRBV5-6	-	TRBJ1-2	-	CASSLGTTYGYTF	TGTGCCAGCAGCCTTGGGACCACTTATGGCTACACCTTC
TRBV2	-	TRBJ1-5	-	CATSREGNQPQHF	TGTGCCACTTCAAGGGAAGGGAATCAGCCCCAGCATTTT
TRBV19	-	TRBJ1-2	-	CASSIQGNYGYTF	TGTGCCAGTAGTATCCAGGGGAACTATGGCTACACCTTC
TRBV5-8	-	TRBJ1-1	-	CASSLGPDTEAFF	TGTGCCAGCAGCTTGGGCCCCGACACTGAAGCTTTCTTT
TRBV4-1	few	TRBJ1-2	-	CASSQEGRNYGYTF	TGCGCCAGCAGCCAAGAAGGGCGCAACTATGGCTACACCTTC
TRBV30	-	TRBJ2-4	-	CAWSNLAKNIQYF	TGTGCCTGGAGTAACTTAGCCAAAAACATTCAGTACTTC
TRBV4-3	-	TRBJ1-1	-	CASSQDYSVNTEAFF	TGCGCCAGCAGCCAAGACTACAGCGTCAACACTGAAGCTTTCTTT
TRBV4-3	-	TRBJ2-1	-	CASSQVGGPSYNEQFF	TGCGCCAGCAGCCAAGTGGGGGGCCCCTCCTACAATGAGCAGTTCTTC
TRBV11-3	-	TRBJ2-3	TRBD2	CASSSLTAGDVADTQYF	TGTGCCAGCAGCTCCCTAACAGCGGGAGATGTGGCAGATACGCAGTATTTT
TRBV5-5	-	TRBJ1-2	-	CASSPEGVNYYGYTF	TGTGCCAGCAGCCCCGAGGGGGTTAATTACTATGGCTACACCTTC
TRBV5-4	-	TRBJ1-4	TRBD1	CASSHSHRGPAEKLFF	TGTGCCAGCAGCCACAGTCACAGGGGGCCAGCGGAAAAACTGTTTTTT
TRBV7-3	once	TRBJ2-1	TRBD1	CASSTGTGLTSEQFF	TGTGCCAGCAGCACCGGGACAGGGCTAACCTCTGAGCAGTTCTTC
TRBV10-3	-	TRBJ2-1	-	CAIRAGTLHNEQFF	TGTGCCATCAGAGCCGGGACCCTCCACAATGAGCAGTTCTTC
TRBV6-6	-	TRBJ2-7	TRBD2	CASRRAGGDEQYF	TGTGCCAGCAGGAGAGCGGGGGGGGACGAGCAGTACTTC
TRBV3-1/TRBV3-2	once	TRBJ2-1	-	CASSQVRWGRGEQFF	TGTGCCAGCAGCCAAGTACGCTGGGGCCGGGGAGAGCAGTTCTTC
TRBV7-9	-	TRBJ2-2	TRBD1	CASSTGQGTGELFF	TGTGCCAGCAGCACGGGACAGGGCACCGGGGAGCTGTTTTTT
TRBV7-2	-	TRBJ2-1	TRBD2	CASSLRLAGTNEQFF	TGTGCCAGCAGCCTACGACTAGCGGGAACCAATGAGCAGTTCTTC
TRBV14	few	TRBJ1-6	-	CASSQVNRNSPLHF	TGTGCCAGCAGCCAAGTTAATAGGAATTCACCCCTCCACTTT
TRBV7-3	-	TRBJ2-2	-	CASSPRGMVGELFF	TGTGCCAGCAGCCCAAGGGGGATGGTCGGGGAGCTGTTTTTT
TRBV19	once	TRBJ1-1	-	CASSKSVNTEAFF	TGTGCCAGTAGTAAGTCTGTGAACACTGAAGCTTTCTTT
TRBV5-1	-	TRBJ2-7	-	CASSLEPGSSYEQYF	TGCGCCAGCAGCTTGGAGCCAGGGAGCTCCTACGAGCAGTACTTC
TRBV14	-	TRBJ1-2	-	CASSHITSPNYGYTF	TGTGCCAGCAGCCATATAACCAGTCCTAACTATGGCTACACCTTC
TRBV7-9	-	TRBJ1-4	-	CASSGGSHEKLFF	TGTGCCAGCAGCGGCGGGTCCCATGAAAAACTGTTTTTT
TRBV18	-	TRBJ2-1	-	CASSPRTTSYNEQFF	TGTGCCAGCTCCCCGCGGACCACCTCCTACAATGAGCAGTTCTTC
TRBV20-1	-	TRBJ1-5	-	CSASQWGIDQPQHF	TGCAGTGCTAGTCAGTGGGGTATCGATCAGCCCCAGCATTTT
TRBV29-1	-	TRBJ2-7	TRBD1	CSVGDRPNFLGEQYF	TGCAGCGTTGGGGACAGACCCAATTTTTTGGGAGAGCAGTACTTC
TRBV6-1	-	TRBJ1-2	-	CASSEHPGYGYTF	TGTGCCAGCAGTGAGCACCCGGGGTATGGCTACACCTTC
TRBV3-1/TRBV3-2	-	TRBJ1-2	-	CASSQGARGYTF	TGTGCCAGCAGCCAGGGGGCGAGGGGCTACACCTTC
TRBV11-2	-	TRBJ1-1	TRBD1	CASSPLPGQGEAFF	TGTGCCAGCAGCCCGCTACCTGGACAGGGAGAAGCTTTCTTT
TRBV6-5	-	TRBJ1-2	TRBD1	CASSPGGQALYGYTF	TGTGCCAGCAGTCCCGGTGGACAGGCCCTCTATGGCTACACCTTC
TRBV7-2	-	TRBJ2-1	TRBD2	CASSANGRGSNEQFF	TGTGCCAGCAGCGCAAACGGGAGGGGGTCCAATGAGCAGTTCTTC
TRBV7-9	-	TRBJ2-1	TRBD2	CASSLSPWAGGPDAFF	TGTGCCAGCAGCTTAAGCCCGTGGGCGGGAGGGCCTGATGCGTTCTTC
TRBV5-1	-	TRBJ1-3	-	CARRDLTF	TGCGCCCGCCGGGACTTAACCTTT
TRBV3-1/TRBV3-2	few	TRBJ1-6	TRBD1	CASSQGTGASPLHF	TGTGCCAGCAGCCAAGGGACAGGGGCTTCACCCCTCCACTTT
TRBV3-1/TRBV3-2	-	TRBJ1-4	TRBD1	CASSPYGQGKYEKLFF	TGTGCCAGCAGCCCATACGGACAGGGGAAGTATGAAAAACTGTTTTTT
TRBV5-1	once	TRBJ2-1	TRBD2	CASSAPTSGRYNEQFF	TGCGCCAGCAGCGCACCGACTAGCGGGAGGTACAATGAGCAGTTCTTC
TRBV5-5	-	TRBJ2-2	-	CATSLGNTGELFF	TGTGCCACCTCGTTAGGGAACACCGGGGAGCTGTTTTTT
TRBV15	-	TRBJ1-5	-	CATSFVGGYSNQPQHF	TGTGCCACCAGCTTCGTGGGGGGGTATAGCAATCAGCCCCAGCATTTT
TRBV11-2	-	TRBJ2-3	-	CASSLEGLTDTQYF	TGTGCCAGCAGCTTAGAGGGACTTACAGATACGCAGTATTTT
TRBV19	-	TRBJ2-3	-	CASSVAGGTQYF	TGTGCCAGTAGCGTGGCCGGAGGTACGCAGTATTTT
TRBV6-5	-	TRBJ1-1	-	CASAPRWGYTEAFF	TGTGCCAGCGCTCCCAGGTGGGGGTACACTGAAGCTTTCTTT